This entry concerns a single TCR beta chain. Its target is unknown. The record originates from a study of T-cell memory formation after mild COVID-19. The CDR3 is 15 amino acids. J gave up 7 bases and V 8 bases, and 13 bases lay outside the gene matches. Germline V CDR1 and CDR2: MNHEY, SMNVEV (reference sequence). Study-wide findings and caveats: From day 15 to 85, contracting clones were balanced between CD4 and CD8, whereas later expanders leaned toward CD4+. Contracting CD4+ clones sat mainly in CM and EM; CD8+ in EMRA.

TCRdb used MiXCR to reprocess the 5' RACE reads, holding one entry per CDR3 protein. The data contain under 50,000 distinct CDR3 sequences, about 28% of them singletons. The TCR was taken from a man aged 18 to 30 who had mild COVID-19 (a few samples of this study predate the infection). Cell type and time point are not known. Material for sequencing was PBMCs or a T cell subset sorted from them (not recorded which). The chain couples TRBV27 to TRBJ2-1, with TRBD2 identical over 8 bases. The CDR3 sequence is CASSALAGGGNEQFF. The CDR3 DNA is TGTGCCAGCTCGGCCCTGGCGGGGGGTGGTAATGAGCAGTTCTTC.